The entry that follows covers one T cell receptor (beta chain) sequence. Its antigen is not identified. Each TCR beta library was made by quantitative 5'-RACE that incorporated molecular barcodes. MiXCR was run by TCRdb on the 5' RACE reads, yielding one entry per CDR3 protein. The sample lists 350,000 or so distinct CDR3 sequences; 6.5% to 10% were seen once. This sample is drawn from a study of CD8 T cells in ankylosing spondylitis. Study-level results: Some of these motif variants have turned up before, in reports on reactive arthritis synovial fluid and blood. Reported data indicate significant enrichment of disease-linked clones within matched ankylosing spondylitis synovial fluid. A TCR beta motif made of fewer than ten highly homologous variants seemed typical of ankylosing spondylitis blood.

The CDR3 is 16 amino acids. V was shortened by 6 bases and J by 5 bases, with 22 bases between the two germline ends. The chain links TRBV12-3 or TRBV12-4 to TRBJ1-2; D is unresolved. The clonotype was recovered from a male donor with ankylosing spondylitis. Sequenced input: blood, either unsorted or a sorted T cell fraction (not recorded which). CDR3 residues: CASSSRTNNGRYGYTF. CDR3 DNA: TGTGCCAGCAGCTCGAGGACGAATAACGGCCGTTATGGCTACACCTTC.